The clone carrying this T cell receptor (beta chain) was seen more than once but under ten times. Its target is unknown. An overlapping HIV-1 Gag peptide pool stimulated these cells at about 1 ug/peptide/mL. Sorting of responding CD4+ T cells relied on upregulated CD40 ligand together with CD69. The data belong to a study of persistence of HIV-infected CD4 T cells. Study observations and caveats: Antigen-responding cells were enriched for degenerate expanded CDR3beta sequences. TCR oligoclonality correlated with proviral oligoclonality in the same sorted populations.

Sequencing used immunoSEQ version 4 in survey mode. Libraries were prepared by immunoSEQ multiplex PCR; TCRdb keeps only in-frame clonotypes and omits some of them. The sample records under 25,000 clones, under 80% being singletons. Germline V CDR1 and CDR2: LNHNV, YYDKDF (reference sequence). The CDR3 covers 14 residues. Between the trimmed V and J ends, which lost 5 bases and 6 bases, there was a span of 11 bases. The receptor's source is an adult man with HIV who was CMV-seropositive. The sequenced sample was CD4+ T cells sorted from PBMCs after roughly 18-hour stimulation, obtained from a patient who received antiretroviral therapy. This sequence joins TRBV15 and TRBJ1-6; D call uncertain. The CDR3 DNA sequence: TGTGCCACCAGCGAGGGCGGTGGTAATTCACCCCTCCACTTT. Residues: CATSEGGGNSPLHF.